These 4 T cell receptor beta chains originate from one sample sequenced in a study of regulatory T cells in long-lasting Graves disease. Described time point: newly diagnosed GD, antithyroid drugs for less than 3 months. RNA from PBMCs was the source of the TCR library. Library construction for TCR beta used iRepertoire HTBI primers and Arm-PCR of CDR3 regions. TCRdb reprocessed the multiplex PCR reads via MiXCR and lists one record per CDR3 protein. This table has 400,000 to 500,000 distinct CDR3 sequences, 15% appearing once. These data were likewise used in another study, on T cells in Graves' hyperthyroidism and ophthalmopathy.

The material sequenced was peripheral blood mononuclear cells (PBMCs), taken at new diagnosis, from a patient treated with antithyroid drugs. The receptors here all came from a woman in her twenties or thirties with Graves disease.

This clonotype was detected many times. V gene TRBV30 combines with J gene TRBJ1-1; D not resolved. CDR1 is GTSNPN, CDR2 SVGIG, per germline (reference sequence). The CDR3 is made up of 12 amino acids. Between the trimmed V and J ends, which lost 3 bases and 2 bases, there was a span of 7 bases. The CDR3 protein is CAWSSSNTEAFF. Here the CDR3 DNA reads TGTGCCTGGAGCTCAAGCAACACTGAAGCTTTCTTT.

This clonotype was seen at least ten times. The chain has TRBV9 and TRBJ2-5; TRBD2 aligns across 9 bases. Germline-derived CDR1 and CDR2 are SGDLS and YYNGEE. The V gene end was trimmed by 4 bases and the J gene end by 2 bases; junction bases not matched to a gene: 18. The CDR3 has 19 residues. Written as DNA, the CDR3 is TGTGCCAGCAGCTCCGCCAGTGGAATACTAGCGGGCCGACAAGAGACCCAGTACTTC. Translation gives CASSSASGILAGRQETQYF.

Ten or more counts support this clonotype. The CDR3 protein is CASSWSDTGELFF. The DNA of the CDR3 is TGTGCCAGCAGTTGGTCCGACACCGGGGAGCTGTTTTTT. This sequence joins TRBV12-3 or TRBV12-4 and TRBJ2-2; no clear D gene. The CDR3 is made up of 13 amino acids. Trimming shortened V by 4 bases and J by 3 bases, and 6 bases separated the two germline ends.

This clonotype has a count of ten or more. The V and J genes are TRBV12-3 or TRBV12-4 and TRBJ1-1; D unresolved. The CDR3 is made up of 13 amino acids. The V gene lost 5 bases and the J gene lost 7 bases, with 14 bases spanning the gap. CDR3 region: CASSVDERVEAFF. CDR3 in DNA: TGTGCCAGCAGTGTGGACGAAAGGGTTGAAGCTTTCTTT.